These 24 T cell receptor beta chains were sequenced from one sample in a study of blood T cells in healthy people across ages. Alongside a J-beta primer mix, a sample-barcoded 5' primer served in a second PCR lasting 7 to 11 cycles. Each CDR3 protein gets one entry after TCRdb re-called the 5' RACE reads with MiXCR. The data contain under 700,000 distinct CDR3 sequences, nearly 25% of them singletons. In addition, the sample was reused for a study of T cells of mothers and their children.

Sequenced material: blood. These receptor sequences come from a boy younger than 18 in good health.

The chain links TRBV28 to TRBJ2-7; D uncertain. The germline V gene encodes CDR1 MDHEN and CDR2 SYDVKM. The CDR3 is 16 residues long. V was clipped by 6 bases and J by 2 bases, with 20 bases between them. The CDR3 bases are TGTGCCAGCAGGAGACCTTTCGGGCTACAAACCTACGAGCAGTACTTC. Its translation: CASRRPFGLQTYEQYF.

This clonotype occurred a few times. The V and J genes are TRBV18 and TRBJ1-2, with D possibly TRBD1 on 5 matching bases. Trimming took off 6 bases at V and 3 bases at J, with 11 bases between the two ends. The CDR3 spans 13 residues. Per germline, CDR1 KGHSH and CDR2 LQKENI. CDR3 loop: CASSLGPDYGYTF. Here the CDR3 DNA reads TGTGCCAGCTCCCTGGGGCCGGACTATGGCTACACCTTC.

The chain employs TRBV30 and TRBJ2-1, with 7 bases identical to TRBD1. The J call may be mistaken, given a closer DNA end match to TRBJ2-7. The germline V gene encodes CDR1 GTSNPN and CDR2 SVGIG (reference sequence). The CDR3 is made up of 13 amino acids. CDR3: CAWSRGQYYEQYF. The CDR3 DNA sequence: TGTGCCTGGAGTCGGGGACAGTACTACGAGCAGTACTTC.

This clonotype has only a few counts. V is TRBV4-3 and J is TRBJ1-1; 8 nucleotides match TRBD1. Per germline, CDR1 LGHNA and CDR2 YSLEER. CDR3 size: 14 residues. V shed 6 bases and J 3 bases; nucleotides not matched to a gene: 6. CDR3 sequence reads: CASRSRGLDTEAFF. The CDR3 DNA sequence: TGCGCCAGCAGAAGCAGGGGGCTCGACACTGAAGCTTTCTTT.

V usage is TRBV5-1 and J usage is TRBJ2-2; D is perhaps TRBD1 or TRBD2 (7 bases each). Germline CDR1 reads SGHRS; CDR2 reads YFSETQ. V dropped 6 bases and J dropped 5 bases, with 17 bases sitting between them. The CDR3 length is 15 residues. Here the CDR3 reads CASTAGDSRTGELFF. The DNA for the CDR3 is TGCGCCAGCACGGCGGGGGACAGCAGAACCGGGGAGCTGTTTTTT.

This clonotype has only a few counts. The rearrangement uses TRBV27 and TRBJ1-6; D remains ambiguous. The germline CDR1 and CDR2 sequences are MNHEY and SMNVEV (reference sequence). This CDR3 spans 16 amino acids. The ends were cut back, 5 bases at V and 9 bases at J, with 20 bases in the middle. The CDR3 nucleotides read TGTGCCAGCAGTCCGTCAGGCGCCAGAGGGATTTCACCCCTCCACTTT. Its translation is CASSPSGARGISPLHF.

This clonotype was seen a handful of times. This chain connects TRBV20-1 to TRBJ2-2; 8 bases align to TRBD2. Trimming cost V 3 bases and J 3 bases; bases outside gene matches: 9. The length of the CDR3 is 16 residues. Germline V gene data show CDR1 as DFQATT and CDR2 as SNEGSKA (reference sequence). The DNA for the CDR3 is TGCAGTGCTAGCGGGGGGGAAACAACCTACACCGGGGAGCTGTTTTTT. This sequence encodes CSASGGETTYTGELFF.

The rearrangement uses TRBV30 and TRBJ2-2, with TRBD1 as a possible D gene (6 bases). The V gene's germline CDR1 is GTSNPN and CDR2 SVGIG (reference sequence). The CDR3 has 16 residues. The V gene lost 3 bases and the J gene lost 3 bases, with 17 bases spanning the gap. CDR3 loop: CAWSPPIGTYTGELFF. The CDR3 DNA reads as TGTGCCTGGAGCCCCCCGATAGGGACATACACCGGGGAGCTGTTTTTT.

This clonotype was found once. The chain recombines TRBV2 with TRBJ2-2; 11 nucleotides match TRBD1. Germline CDR1 reads SNHLY; CDR2 reads FYNNEI. This CDR3 has 15 amino acids. Losses at the gene ends were 5 bases for V and 7 bases for J; bases not matched to a gene: 6. The CDR3 DNA follows: TGTGCCAGCAGTTTGGACAGGGGGCTAATCGGGGAGCTGTTTTTT. This translates into CASSLDRGLIGELFF.

The V gene is TRBV7-6, the J gene TRBJ2-5; the match to TRBD2 covers 7 bases. The J call is in doubt because the DNA end fits TRBJ2-7 better. The CDR3 contains 14 residues. Germline V gives CDR1 SGHVS, CDR2 FNYEAQ. The CDR3 is CASSPSGLAYEQYF. The DNA for the CDR3 is TGTGCCAGCAGCCCTAGCGGACTAGCCTACGAGCAGTACTTC.

The chain couples TRBV28 to TRBJ2-1; unclear D gene. The CDR3 runs 13 residues. Per germline, CDR1 MDHEN and CDR2 SYDVKM. Trimming removed 5 bases at V and 5 bases at J, with 10 bases between. The DNA of the CDR3 is TGTGCCAGCAGTCTTCCTTTAAACAATGAGCAGTTCTTC. This encodes CASSLPLNNEQFF.

This clonotype has just a few counts. Sequence at one end of the junction differs from germline and may be a read error. V gene TRBV29-1 combines with J gene TRBJ2-7; D perhaps matches TRBD2 (5 bases). The CDR3 is 13 residues long. Germline V lookup: CDR1 SQVTM, CDR2 ANQGSEA. CDR3 in DNA: TGCAGCGTTGCAGAGGGTCGTCCCTACGGGCAGTACTTC. It specifies CSVAEGRPYGQYF.

The table lists this clonotype with a few counts. The chain combines TRBV20-1 with TRBJ1-1, with 7 bases lining up with TRBD1. Germline CDR1 DFQATT, CDR2 SNEGSKA (reference sequence). The trim removed 8 bases at V and 0 bases at J, leaving 9 bases unmatched. The CDR3 sequence is 14 residues long. CDR3 protein: CSTRQGHMNTEAFF. The CDR3 coding sequence is TGCAGTACACGACAGGGACATATGAACACTGAAGCTTTCTTT.

The chain links TRBV7-8 to TRBJ2-2, with D possibly TRBD1 on 5 matching bases. The CDR3 sequence is 15 residues long. Trimming took 0 bases from V and 4 from J, leaving 9 bases between them. Germline V gene data show CDR1 as SGHVS and CDR2 as FQNEAQ. In nucleotides, the CDR3 is TGTGCCAGCAGCTTAGCGACAGTTCCCACCGGGGAGCTGTTTTTT. Protein sequence: CASSLATVPTGELFF.

The rearrangement links TRBV21-1 to TRBJ2-5; the table's D call TRBD2 went unverified against the DNA. The end of the DNA fits TRBJ2-1 better, so the J call may be wrong. TRBV21-1 is a known pseudogene. The CDR3 is 18 amino acids. CDR3 protein: CASSPREPRETLYNEQFF. CDR3 nucleotide sequence: TGTGCCAGCAGCCCGAGGGAACCGCGGGAGACCCTCTACAATGAGCAGTTCTTC.

V usage is TRBV29-1 and J usage is TRBJ2-7, with D possibly being TRBD1 (6 bases). Germline CDR1 reads SQVTM; CDR2 reads ANQGSEA. The CDR3 is 15 amino acids. Deletions cut 0 bases from V and 3 bases from J, with 15 bases between. CDR3 in amino acids: CSVEEFGGRDYEQYF. CDR3 bases: TGCAGCGTTGAAGAGTTTGGGGGCAGGGACTACGAGCAGTACTTC.

This clonotype has a handful of counts. The gene calls are TRBV30 and TRBJ1-1; possibly TRBD1 for D (5 bases). Germline CDR1 is GTSNPN and CDR2 is SVGIG (reference sequence). V lost 5 bases and J 1 base, leaving 8 bases between the germline ends. This CDR3 spans 12 amino acids. The CDR3 loop is CAWAGGNTEAFF. The CDR3 DNA sequence: TGTGCCTGGGCCGGGGGGAACACTGAAGCTTTCTTT.

This clonotype appeared a few times. In nucleotides, the CDR3 is TGTGCCAGCTCGGGGGCGGGGAGCTCCTACGAGCAGTACTTC. Its protein product is CASSGAGSSYEQYF. The chain joins TRBV25-1 to TRBJ2-7, with D perhaps being TRBD1 or TRBD2 (6 bases each). The CDR3 loop spans 14 amino acids. V lost 8 bases to trimming and J lost 0 bases, with 14 bases between them. CDR1 is MGHDK, CDR2 SYGVNS, per germline.

This clonotype was seen ten or more times. The chain joins TRBV12-3 or TRBV12-4 to TRBJ2-7; D might be TRBD1 (5 bases). The V end was cut by 6 bases, the J end by 3 bases, with 18 bases between. CDR3 length equals 15 residues. The CDR3 bases are TGTGCCAGCAGAAGACCACTTGACAGTGGCTACGAGCAGTACTTC. Its protein product is CASRRPLDSGYEQYF.

A few counts support this clonotype. The rearrangement uses TRBV28 and TRBJ2-5; D is unclear. The J call is uncertain, as TRBJ2-7 better fits the DNA end. This CDR3 has 17 residues. Germline V gene data show CDR1 as MDHEN and CDR2 as SYDVKM. This chain's CDR3 is CASSLRLALVPSYEQYF. In DNA, the CDR3 is TGTGCCAGCAGTTTACGGTTAGCTTTGGTCCCCTCCTACGAGCAGTACTTC.

This clonotype turned up a few times. The conserved final phenylalanine or tryptophan is absent from the CDR3, which likely points to a read error. The gene calls are TRBV7-3 and TRBJ1-5; D is possibly TRBD1 (5 bases). There are 18 residues in the CDR3. Trimming took 4 bases from V and 2 from J, leaving 21 bases between them. CDR1 and CDR2 (germline): SGHTA, FQGTGA. CDR3 sequence reads: CASSSLPGPQEGNQPQHL. For the CDR3, the DNA is TGTGCCAGCAGCTCCCTCCCGGGACCCCAGGAGGGCAATCAGCCCCAGCATCTT.

The chain carries TRBV6-1 and TRBJ2-7; D is uncertain. The CDR3 consists of 11 residues. Deletions cut 7 bases from V and 1 base from J, with 5 bases between. Germline values: CDR1 MNHNS, CDR2 SASEGT. The CDR3 nucleotides read TGTGCCAGCACATGGTCCTACGAGCAGTACTTC. As protein: CASTWSYEQYF.

This rearrangement joins TRBV20-1 to TRBJ1-2; D gene ambiguous. The CDR3 covers 17 residues. CDR1 and CDR2 (germline): DFQATT, SNEGSKA (reference sequence). The V gene lost 2 bases and the J gene lost 1 base, with 20 bases spanning the gap. As DNA, the CDR3 is TGCAGTGCTAGATCGACATTCCGGTTGAATTTTAACTATGGCTACACCTTC. Translated, it gives CSARSTFRLNFNYGYTF.

J is TRBJ2-6 and V is TRBV18; a possible D gene is TRBD2 (5 bases). Germline-derived CDR1 and CDR2 are KGHSH and LQKENI. The CDR3 is made up of 15 amino acids. Trimming removed 3 bases at V and 1 base at J, with 7 bases between. The CDR3 nucleotides read TGTGCCAGCTCACCCTGGGAGTCTGGGGCCAACGTCCTGACTTTC. Encoded protein: CASSPWESGANVLTF.